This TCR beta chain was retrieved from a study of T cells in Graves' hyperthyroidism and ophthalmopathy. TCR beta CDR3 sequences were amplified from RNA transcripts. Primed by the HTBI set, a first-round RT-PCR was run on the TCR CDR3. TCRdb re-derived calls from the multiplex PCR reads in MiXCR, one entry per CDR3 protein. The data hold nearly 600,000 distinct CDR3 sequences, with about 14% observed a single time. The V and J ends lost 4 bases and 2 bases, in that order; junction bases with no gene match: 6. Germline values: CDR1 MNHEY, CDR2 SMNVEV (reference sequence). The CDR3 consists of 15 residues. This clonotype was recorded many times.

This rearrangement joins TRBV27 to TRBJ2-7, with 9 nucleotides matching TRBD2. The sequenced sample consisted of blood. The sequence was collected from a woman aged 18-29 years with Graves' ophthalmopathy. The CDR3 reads CASSYWASGTYEQYF. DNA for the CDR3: TGTGCCAGCAGTTACTGGGCTAGCGGGACCTACGAGCAGTACTTC.